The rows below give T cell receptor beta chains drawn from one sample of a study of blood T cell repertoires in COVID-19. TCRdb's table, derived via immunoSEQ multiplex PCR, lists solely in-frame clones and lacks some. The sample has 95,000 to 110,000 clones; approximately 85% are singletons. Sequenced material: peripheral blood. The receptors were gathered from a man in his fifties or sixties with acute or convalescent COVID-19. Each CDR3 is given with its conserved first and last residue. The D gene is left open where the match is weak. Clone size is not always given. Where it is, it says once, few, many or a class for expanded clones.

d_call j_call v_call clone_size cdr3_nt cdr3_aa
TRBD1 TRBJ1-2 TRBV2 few TGTGCCAGCAGAGAGGACAGGAACTATGGCTACACCTTC CASREDRNYGYTF
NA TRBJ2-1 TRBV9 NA TGTGCCAGCAGCGTAGAATCACGGACTACCAATGAGCAGTTCTTC CASSVESRTTNEQFF
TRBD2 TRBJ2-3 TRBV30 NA TGTGCCTGGAGTCTAAGCGGGGGGTACACAGATACGCAGTATTTT CAWSLSGGYTDTQYF
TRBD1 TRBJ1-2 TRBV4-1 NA TGCGCCAGCACCAGGACAGGGGAAGCCTATGGCTACACCTTC CASTRTGEAYGYTF
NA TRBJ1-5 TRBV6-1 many TGTGCCAGCAGTGAATATAGCAATCAGCCCCAGCATTTT CASSEYSNQPQHF
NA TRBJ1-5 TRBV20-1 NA TGCAGTGCTAGTGTTCCCCAGGGGAGCAATCAGCCCCAGCATTTT CSASVPQGSNQPQHF
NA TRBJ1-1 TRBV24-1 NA TGTGCCACCAGTGATTCGGACAGAACTGAAGCTTTCTTT CATSDSDRTEAFF
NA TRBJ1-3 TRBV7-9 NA TGTGCCAGCAGCTTAGTGGCACTAGGTTCTGGAAACACCATATATTTT CASSLVALGSGNTIYF
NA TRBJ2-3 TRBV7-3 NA TGTGCCAGCAGCTCTACAGACCGGCATACGCAGTATTTT CASSSTDRHTQYF
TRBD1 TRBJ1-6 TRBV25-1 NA TGTGCCAGCAGTCCCCAGGGACAGGGAAGGGGTTATAATTCACCCCTCCACTTT CASSPQGQGRGYNSPLHF
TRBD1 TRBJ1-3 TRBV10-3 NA TGTGCCACTGACAGGGGTGGAAACACCATATATTTT CATDRGGNTIYF
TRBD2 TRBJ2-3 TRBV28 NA TGTGCCAGCAGTCCTCTTGGACTAGAGCACGGAGATACGCAGTATTTT CASSPLGLEHGDTQYF
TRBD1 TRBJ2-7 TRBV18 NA TGTGCCAGCTCACCCGAGACAGGGGGCCCCTACGAGCAGTACTTC CASSPETGGPYEQYF
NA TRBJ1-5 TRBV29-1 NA TGCAGCGTTGTTGTAAGCAATAGCAATCAGCCCCAGCATTTT CSVVVSNSNQPQHF
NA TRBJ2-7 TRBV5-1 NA TGCGCCAGCAGCCCCAGGGTTTCCTACGAGCAGTACTTC CASSPRVSYEQYF
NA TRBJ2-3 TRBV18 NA TGTGCCAGCTCACCAAGGCTAGCTATAGATACGCAGTATTTT CASSPRLAIDTQYF
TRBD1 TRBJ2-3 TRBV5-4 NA TGTGCCAGCAGCAAGGGGGGACAGGGCGAGGCAGATACGCAGTATTTT CASSKGGQGEADTQYF
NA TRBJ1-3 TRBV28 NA TGTGCCAGCAGTTCGACAGAGATCTCTGGAAACACCATATATTTT CASSSTEISGNTIYF
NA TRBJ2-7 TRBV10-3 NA TGTGCCATCAGTGATAGGCAGGGAACTTACGAGCAGTACTTC CAISDRQGTYEQYF
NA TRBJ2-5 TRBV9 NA TGTGCCAGCAGCGTAGAAGGGCGGAGGGAGGAGACCCAGTACTTC CASSVEGRREETQYF
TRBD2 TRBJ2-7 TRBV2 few TGTGCCAGCAGTGGCGATAGCGGGAGGGCCGAGGAGCAGTACTTC CASSGDSGRAEEQYF
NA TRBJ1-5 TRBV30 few TGTGCCTGGAGTGTACAGGATAATCAGCCCCAGCATTTT CAWSVQDNQPQHF
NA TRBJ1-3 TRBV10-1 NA TGCGCCAGCAGTGAGTCCCCACCGGGCTCTGGAAACACCATATATTTT CASSESPPGSGNTIYF
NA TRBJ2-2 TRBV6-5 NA TGTGCCAGCAGTTACGTTCAGGCGAACACCGGGGAGCTGTTTTTT CASSYVQANTGELFF
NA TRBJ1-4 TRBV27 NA TGTGCCAGCAGTCCTCTGGGGGCGATTGAAAAACTGTTTTTT CASSPLGAIEKLFF
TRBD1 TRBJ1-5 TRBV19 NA TGTGCCAGTGAGGACAGGGCAGGTCAGCCCCAGCATTTT CASEDRAGQPQHF
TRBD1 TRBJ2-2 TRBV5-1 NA TGCGCCAGCAGCATCCAGGGGGCGGTCACCGGGGAGCTGTTTTTT CASSIQGAVTGELFF
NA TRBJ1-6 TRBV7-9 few TGTGCCAGCAGCTTAGAACAGGGTCGCCTCCACTTT CASSLEQGRLHF
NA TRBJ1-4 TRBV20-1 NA TGCAGTGCGGGGCGTGAAAAACTGTTTTTT CSAGREKLFF
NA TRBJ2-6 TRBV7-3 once TGTGCCATCTCGGACTCTCTCTCTGGGGCCAACGTCCTGACTTTC CAISDSLSGANVLTF
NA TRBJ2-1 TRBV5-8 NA TGTGCCAGCAGCTTTAATCGAGCCTACAATGAGCAGTTCTTC CASSFNRAYNEQFF